The 20 T cell receptor beta chains below come from one sample, sequenced in a study of T cell responses to AZD1222 COVID-19 vaccine. The repertoire was sequenced with immunoSEQ multiplex PCR; TCRdb's copy has only in-frame clones and lacks some. In the table there are tens of thousands of clones, approximately 90% of which are singletons. The source material was peripheral blood, sampled on day 0 of MenACWY control vaccination. These receptors came from an adult in good health.

The V and J genes are TRBV5-1 and TRBJ2-7, with a weak D call TRBD1 (6 bases). The V gene's germline CDR1 is SGHRS and CDR2 YFSETQ. The V gene lost 4 bases and the J gene lost 6 bases, with 17 bases spanning the gap. CDR3 length: 14 residues. The CDR3 loop reads CASSAGVARGEQYF. The CDR3 region has the DNA TGCGCCAGCAGCGCAGGGGTCGCCAGGGGCGAGCAGTACTTC.

This sequence joins TRBV3-1 (or the pseudogene TRBV3-2) and TRBJ2-7, with D unresolved. The CDR3 extends over 13 amino acids. V gave up 1 base and J gave up 2 bases, with 6 bases separating them. Germline loops: CDR1 LGHDT, CDR2 YNNKEL (reference sequence). CDR3 nucleotides: TGTGCCAGCAGCCAAGGGGGAACCTACGAGCAGTACTTC. Its translation: CASSQGGTYEQYF.

This clone occurred once. This chain links TRBV7-9 with TRBJ1-3; TRBD1 is a possible D gene (5 bases). Trimming took off 8 bases at V and 6 bases at J, with 17 bases between the two ends. Per the germline V gene, CDR1 is SEHNR and CDR2 is FQNEAQ (reference sequence). This CDR3 comprises 14 residues. CDR3 residues: CASGLGLFENTIYF. The CDR3 bases are TGTGCCAGCGGACTGGGACTGTTTGAAAACACCATATATTTT.

About this clone: The same CDR3 is also encoded by other DNA sequences in this sample. The chain is built from TRBV18 and TRBJ2-3; D is unclear. Germline CDR1 reads KGHSH; CDR2 reads LQKENI. Deletions cut 0 bases from V and 3 bases from J, with 7 bases between. There are 14 residues in the CDR3. CDR3 sequence: CASSPPSVTDTQYF. The CDR3 nucleotides read TGTGCCAGCTCACCACCATCCGTGACAGATACGCAGTATTTT.

This chain links TRBV28 with TRBJ2-7; D ambiguous. The V end lost 1 base, the J end lost 1 base, and 2 bases lay between the germline ends. CDR1 and CDR2 from the germline V gene are MDHEN and SYDVKM. The CDR3 is 12 residues long. The CDR3 coding sequence is TGTGCCAGCAGTTTATTATCCTACGAGCAGTACTTC. Protein product: CASSLLSYEQYF.

The J gene is TRBJ2-3, the V gene TRBV7-6; 10 bases agree with TRBD2. The CDR3 has 20 amino acids. Germline values: CDR1 SGHVS, CDR2 FNYEAQ. With 1 base clipped from V and 1 base from J, the junction kept 14 bases outside the gene matches. The CDR3 nucleotides read TGTGCCAGCAGCTTAGTTAGCGGGGGGACCTCGAGAGGGGGCACAGATACGCAGTATTTT. This encodes CASSLVSGGTSRGGTDTQYF.

V is TRBV5-1 and J is TRBJ1-2, with 9 nucleotides matching TRBD1. This CDR3 contains 18 residues. The V gene end was trimmed by 6 bases and the J gene end by 8 bases; junction bases not matched to a gene: 23. CDR1 and CDR2 from the germline V gene are SGHRS and YFSETQ. CDR3 region: CASTRVSGQGPSGSGYTF. DNA of the CDR3: TGCGCCAGCACCCGGGTGAGCGGACAGGGGCCGTCCGGGAGCGGCTACACCTTC.

This clone was seen only once. V is TRBV5-1 and J is TRBJ2-5, with TRBD1 identical over 9 bases. Trimming at V came to 2 bases and at J to 5 bases, leaving 10 bases not matched to a gene. Germline V gene sequence: CDR1 SGHRS, CDR2 YFSETQ. This CDR3 contains 16 residues. The CDR3, as DNA: TGCGCCAGCAGCTTAGGCCCACAGGGGGCCGGTGAGACCCAGTACTTC. Protein: CASSLGPQGAGETQYF.

The V and J genes are TRBV7-9 and TRBJ2-7, with no clear D. CDR1 SEHNR and CDR2 FQNEAQ come from the germline V gene (reference sequence). There are 12 residues in the CDR3. Trimming took 5 bases from V and 3 from J, leaving 8 bases between them. The CDR3 reads CASSRDHYEQYF. The CDR3 nucleotides read TGTGCCAGCAGCCGAGACCACTACGAGCAGTACTTC.

This clone was recorded only once. V gene TRBV24-1 combines with J gene TRBJ2-3; no definite D call. CDR1 is KGHDR, CDR2 SFDVKD, per germline. The CDR3 sequence is 17 residues long. Trimming left V 2 bases short and J 3 bases short, with 17 bases between. CDR3 nucleotide sequence: TGTGCCACCAGTGATTCCGGCGGCAGCAGACGGACAGATACGCAGTATTTT. It encodes CATSDSGGSRRTDTQYF.

This clone turned up a few times. The chain has TRBV28 and TRBJ1-1, with no clear D. CDR3 length: 13 residues. Trimming pared 2 bases from V and 1 base from J, leaving 5 bases between. The germline gives CDR1 MDHEN, CDR2 SYDVKM. The DNA of the CDR3 is TGTGCCAGCAGTTTAATGAGGAACACTGAAGCTTTCTTT. Protein sequence: CASSLMRNTEAFF.

The chain links TRBV19 to TRBJ1-3; D is unclear. This CDR3 contains 15 residues. V lost 5 bases and J lost 0, with 11 bases in between. CDR1 is LNHDA, CDR2 SQIVND, per germline (reference sequence). CDR3 amino acids: CASSRRVLSGNTIYF. CDR3 nucleotide sequence: TGTGCCAGTAGTCGCCGGGTCCTCTCTGGAAACACCATATATTTT.

This clone appeared once. This chain uses TRBV19 with TRBJ2-2, with 8 bases aligning to TRBD1. J was trimmed by 5 bases and V by 9 bases; bases with no gene match: 8. This CDR3 has 14 residues. Germline loops: CDR1 LNHDA, CDR2 SQIVND (reference sequence). The CDR3, as DNA: TGTGCCAGCACCATACAGGGGGGAACCGGGGAGCTGTTTTTT. Its protein product is CASTIQGGTGELFF.

The V and J genes are TRBV11-2 and TRBJ2-2, with a possible D match to TRBD2 (6 bases). CDR1 and CDR2 (germline): SGHAT, FQNNGV. The CDR3 covers 15 residues. Trimming shortened V by 4 bases and J by 4 bases, and 13 bases separated the two germline ends. This chain's CDR3 is CASSSGEGPTGELFF. CDR3 coding DNA: TGTGCCAGCAGCTCGGGAGAAGGGCCCACCGGGGAGCTGTTTTTT. The entire variable domain, with the rest obtained from reference TRBV11-2 and TRBJ2-2, is as follows: EAGVAQSPRYKIIEKRQSVAFWCNPISGHATLYWYQQILGQGPKLLIQFQNNGVVDDSQLPKDRFSAERLKGVDSTLKIQPAKLEDSAVYLCASSSGEGPTGELFFGEGSRLTVL.

This clone was found a few times. The rearrangement links TRBV5-5 to TRBJ2-3, with D possibly being TRBD2 (6 bases). This CDR3 has 16 residues. Germline V gene lookup returns CDR1 SGHKS and CDR2 YYEKEE (reference sequence). V was trimmed by 4 bases and J by 4 bases, leaving 19 bases between them. In nucleotides, the CDR3 is TGTGCCAGCAGCCACTCCCTTTACGGGAGCGCAGATACGCAGTATTTT. As protein: CASSHSLYGSADTQYF.

J is TRBJ2-1 and V is TRBV11-1, with D tentatively TRBD2 (6 bases). The length of the CDR3 is 16 residues. The V and J ends lost 0 bases and 1 base respectively, with 10 bases between them. The germline V gene has CDR1 SGHAT and CDR2 FQDESV (reference sequence). As DNA, the CDR3 is TGTGCCAGCAGCTTAGCTGGGCGGGGATCCTACAATGAGCAGTTCTTC. Encoded protein: CASSLAGRGSYNEQFF.

The chain uses TRBV19 and TRBJ1-3; no clear D gene. The germline V gene encodes CDR1 LNHDA and CDR2 SQIVND (reference sequence). This CDR3 comprises 14 residues. Trimming pared 5 bases from V and 0 bases from J, leaving 8 bases between. The DNA for the CDR3 is TGTGCCAGTAGTCCCTCAAACTCTGGAAACACCATATATTTT. It translates to CASSPSNSGNTIYF.

About this clone itself: A junction end diverges from the germline sequence, so it may reflect a read error. The chain combines TRBV28 with TRBJ1-2, with 8 bases that match TRBD1. CDR1 MDHEN and CDR2 SYDVKM come from the germline V gene. This CDR3 is 14 amino acids long. CDR3 sequence: CASSLWDRSYGYTF. DNA of the CDR3: TGTGCCAGCAGTCTATGGGACAGGAGCTATGGCTACACCTTC.

The chain recombines TRBV29-1 with TRBJ2-4; D ambiguous. The CDR3 is 14 amino acids. With 4 bases removed from V and 1 base from J, the gap between germline ends came to 11 bases. Germline CDR1 and CDR2: SQVTM and ANQGSEA. The CDR3 spells CSVVIGSAKNIQYF. The DNA for the CDR3 is TGCAGCGTTGTTATAGGTTCGGCCAAAAACATTCAGTACTTC.

The chain recombines TRBV10-3 with TRBJ2-1; D remains unclear. Germline V gene data show CDR1 as ENHRY and CDR2 as SYGVKD. This CDR3 region has 11 residues. V lost 8 bases, J lost 8 bases, and 10 bases lay in between. CDR3 loop: CAIATSDEQFF. CDR3 coding DNA: TGTGCCATCGCAACGAGCGATGAGCAGTTCTTC.